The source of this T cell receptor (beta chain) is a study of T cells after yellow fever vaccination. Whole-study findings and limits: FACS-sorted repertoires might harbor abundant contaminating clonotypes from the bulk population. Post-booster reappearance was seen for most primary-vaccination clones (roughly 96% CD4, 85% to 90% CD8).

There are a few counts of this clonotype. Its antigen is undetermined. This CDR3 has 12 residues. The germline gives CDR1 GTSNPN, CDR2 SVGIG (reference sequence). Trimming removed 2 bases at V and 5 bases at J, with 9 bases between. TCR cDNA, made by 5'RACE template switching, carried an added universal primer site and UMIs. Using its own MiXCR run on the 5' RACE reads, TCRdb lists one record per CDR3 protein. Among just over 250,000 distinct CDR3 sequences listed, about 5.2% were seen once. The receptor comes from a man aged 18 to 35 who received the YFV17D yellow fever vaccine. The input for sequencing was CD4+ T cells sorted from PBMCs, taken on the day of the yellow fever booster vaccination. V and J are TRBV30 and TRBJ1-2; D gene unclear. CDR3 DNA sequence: TGTGCCTGGAGTTTAGGTGCTTATGGCTACACCTTC. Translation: CAWSLGAYGYTF.